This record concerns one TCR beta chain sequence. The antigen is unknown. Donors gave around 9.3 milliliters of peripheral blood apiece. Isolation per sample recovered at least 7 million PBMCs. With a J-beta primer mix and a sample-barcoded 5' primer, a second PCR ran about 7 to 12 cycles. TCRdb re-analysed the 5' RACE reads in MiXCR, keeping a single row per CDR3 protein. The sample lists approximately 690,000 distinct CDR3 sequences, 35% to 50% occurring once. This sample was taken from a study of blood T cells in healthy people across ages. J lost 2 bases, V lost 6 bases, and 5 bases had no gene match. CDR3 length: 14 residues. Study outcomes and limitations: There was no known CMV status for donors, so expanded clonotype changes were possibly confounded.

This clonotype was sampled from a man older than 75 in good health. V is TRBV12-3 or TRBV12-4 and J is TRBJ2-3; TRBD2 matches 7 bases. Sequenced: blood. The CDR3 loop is CASRAGPSTDTQYF. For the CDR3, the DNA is TGTGCCAGCAGAGCGGGACCCTCCACAGATACGCAGTATTTT.